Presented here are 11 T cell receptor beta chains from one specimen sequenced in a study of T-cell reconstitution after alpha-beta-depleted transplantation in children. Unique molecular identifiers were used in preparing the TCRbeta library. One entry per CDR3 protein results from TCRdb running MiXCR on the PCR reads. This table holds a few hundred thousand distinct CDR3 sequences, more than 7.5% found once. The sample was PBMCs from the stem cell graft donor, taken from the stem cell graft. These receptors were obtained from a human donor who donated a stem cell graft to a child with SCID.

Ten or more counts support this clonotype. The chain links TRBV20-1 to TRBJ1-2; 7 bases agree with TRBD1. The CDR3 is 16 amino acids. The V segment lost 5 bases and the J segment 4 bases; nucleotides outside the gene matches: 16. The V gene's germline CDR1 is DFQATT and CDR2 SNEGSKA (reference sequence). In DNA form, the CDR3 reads TGCAGTGCTGACCCCCTCGGGCAGGGGGAGTTCTATGGCTACACCTTC. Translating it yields CSADPLGQGEFYGYTF.

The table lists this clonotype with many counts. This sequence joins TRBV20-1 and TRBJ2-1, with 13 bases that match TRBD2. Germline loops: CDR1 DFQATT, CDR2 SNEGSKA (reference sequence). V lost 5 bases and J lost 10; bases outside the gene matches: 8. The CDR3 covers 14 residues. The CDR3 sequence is CSALLAGGLSEQFF. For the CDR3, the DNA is TGCAGTGCTCTACTAGCGGGGGGGCTTAGCGAGCAGTTCTTC.

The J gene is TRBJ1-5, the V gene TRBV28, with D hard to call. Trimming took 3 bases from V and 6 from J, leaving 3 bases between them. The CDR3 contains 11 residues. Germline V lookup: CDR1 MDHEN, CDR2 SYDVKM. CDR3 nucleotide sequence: TGTGCCAGCAGTTTTAGTCAGCCCCAGCATTTT. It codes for CASSFSQPQHF.

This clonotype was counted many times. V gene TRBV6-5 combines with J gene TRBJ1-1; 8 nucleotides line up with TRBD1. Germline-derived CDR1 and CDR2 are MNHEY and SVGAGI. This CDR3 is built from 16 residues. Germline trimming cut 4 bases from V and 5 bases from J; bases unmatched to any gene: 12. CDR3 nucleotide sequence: TGTGCCAGCAGTTCACAGGGGGGTTTGGTTGGAACTGAAGCTTTCTTT. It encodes CASSSQGGLVGTEAFF.

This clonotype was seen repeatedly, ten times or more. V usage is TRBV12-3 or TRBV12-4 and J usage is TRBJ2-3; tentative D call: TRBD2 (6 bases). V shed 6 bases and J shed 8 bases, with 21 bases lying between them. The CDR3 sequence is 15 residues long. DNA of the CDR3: TGTGCCAGCAGCTCCTCGGGACTCCTCTCGGGTACGCAGTATTTT. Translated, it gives CASSSSGLLSGTQYF.

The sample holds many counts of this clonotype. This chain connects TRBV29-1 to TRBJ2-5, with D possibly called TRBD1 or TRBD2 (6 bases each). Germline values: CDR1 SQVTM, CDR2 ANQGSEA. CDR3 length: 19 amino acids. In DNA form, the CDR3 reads TGCAGTTGCTTGAGTGGGGCGTCGGGGGCCGACTTATACCAAGAGACCCAGTACTTC. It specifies CSCLSGASGADLYQETQYF.

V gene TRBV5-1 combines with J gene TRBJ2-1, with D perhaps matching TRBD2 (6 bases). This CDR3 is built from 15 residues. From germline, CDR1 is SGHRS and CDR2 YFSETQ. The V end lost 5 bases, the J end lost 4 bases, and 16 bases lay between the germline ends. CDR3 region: CASSNTGTEYNEQFF. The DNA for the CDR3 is TGCGCCAGCAGTAATACCGGGACTGAGTACAATGAGCAGTTCTTC.

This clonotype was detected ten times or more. The CDR3, as DNA: TGTGCCAGCAGTCAAACCGGGACGGGCGCTGAAGCTTTCTTT. Encoded protein: CASSQTGTGAEAFF. The chain links TRBV6-1 to TRBJ1-1; tentatively, D is TRBD1 (5 bases). V was trimmed by 5 bases and J by 6 bases, leaving 16 bases between them. CDR3 size: 14 residues. Germline V lookup: CDR1 MNHNS, CDR2 SASEGT.

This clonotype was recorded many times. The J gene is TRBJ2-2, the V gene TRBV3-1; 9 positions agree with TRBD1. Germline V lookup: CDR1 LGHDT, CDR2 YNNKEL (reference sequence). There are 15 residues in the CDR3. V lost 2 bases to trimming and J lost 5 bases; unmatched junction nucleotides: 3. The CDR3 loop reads CASSQPGQGTGELFF. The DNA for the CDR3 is TGTGCCAGCAGCCAACCGGGACAGGGTACCGGGGAGCTGTTTTTT. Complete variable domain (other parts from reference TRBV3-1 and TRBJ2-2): DTAVSQTPKYLVTQMGNDKSIKCEQNLGHDTMYWYKQDSKKFLKIMFSYNNKELIINETVPNRFSPKSPDKAHLNLHINSLELGDSAVYFCASSQPGQGTGELFFGEGSRLTVL.

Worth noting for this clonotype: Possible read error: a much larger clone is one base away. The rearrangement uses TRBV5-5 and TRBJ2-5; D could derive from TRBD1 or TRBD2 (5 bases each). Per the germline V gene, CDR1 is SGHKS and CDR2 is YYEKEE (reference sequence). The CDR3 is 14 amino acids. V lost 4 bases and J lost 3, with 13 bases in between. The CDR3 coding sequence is TGTGCCAGCAGCAAGAGGGACGCGGAAGAGACCCAGTACTTC. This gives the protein CASSKRDAEETQYF.

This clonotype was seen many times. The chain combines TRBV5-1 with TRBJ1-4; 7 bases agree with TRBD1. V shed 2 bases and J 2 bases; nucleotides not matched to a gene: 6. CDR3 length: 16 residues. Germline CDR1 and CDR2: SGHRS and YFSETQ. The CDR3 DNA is TGCGCCAGCAGCTTCGACAGGGCCTCGACTAATGAAAAACTGTTTTTT. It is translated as CASSFDRASTNEKLFF.